A selection of T cell receptor beta chains follows, all from one sample in a study of T-cell memory formation after mild COVID-19. MiXCR, run by TCRdb on the 5' RACE reads, gives a single entry per CDR3 protein. This sample has 400,000 to 500,000 distinct CDR3 sequences, with roughly a quarter found just once. The sample taken for sequencing was PBMCs or a T cell subset sorted from them (not recorded which). The source of these receptors is an adult woman who had mild COVID-19 (a few samples of this study predate the infection). Cell type and time point are not known. The CDR3 runs from the conserved cysteine through the conserved F or W. Fields, in order: D gene, V gene, J gene, clone size, CDR3 protein, CDR3 DNA. The D gene is left open where the match is weak. For some rows the clone size is stated as once, few or many, or as a class when expanded; others skip it.

>-|TRBV9|TRBJ2-3|-
CASGLPGKDTQYF
TGTGCCAGCGGGCTGCCTGGGAAGGATACGCAGTATTTT
>-|TRBV20-1|TRBJ2-3|few
CSARIAATSTDTQYF
TGCAGTGCTAGAATAGCAGCGACTAGCACAGATACGCAGTATTTT
>-|TRBV20-1|TRBJ1-2|few
CSARGGVYGYTF
TGCAGTGCTAGGGGGGGAGTCTATGGCTACACCTTC
>TRBD1|TRBV5-1|TRBJ1-4|-
CASSGTENEKLFF
TGCGCCAGCAGCGGGACAGAAAATGAAAAACTGTTTTTT
>TRBD1|TRBV3-1|TRBJ1-2|few
CASSPGQGPGGYTF
TGTGCCAGCAGCCCCGGACAGGGTCCGGGAGGCTACACCTTC
>TRBD1|TRBV5-6|TRBJ2-7|few
CASSLRAWTGKYEQYF
TGTGCCAGCAGCTTGCGTGCCTGGACAGGAAAATACGAGCAGTACTTC
>-|TRBV30|TRBJ2-1|-
CAWRPGTAYNEQFF
TGTGCCTGGAGACCCGGGACTGCCTACAATGAGCAGTTCTTC
>TRBD2|TRBV7-6|TRBJ2-5|-
CASSLTSGGKETQYF
TGTGCCAGCAGCCTGACTAGCGGGGGTAAAGAGACCCAGTACTTC
>TRBD1|TRBV6-5|TRBJ1-6|-
CASSRDRGASPLHF
TGTGCCAGCAGCCGGGACAGGGGGGCTTCACCCCTCCACTTT
>-|TRBV12-3/TRBV12-4|TRBJ1-3|-
CASSLTASGNTIYF
TGTGCCAGCAGTTTAACAGCCTCTGGAAACACCATATATTTT
>-|TRBV5-5|TRBJ2-7|few
CASSLLRAYEQYF
TGTGCCAGCAGCTTGTTAAGGGCCTACGAGCAGTACTTC
>-|TRBV12-3/TRBV12-4|TRBJ1-2|-
CASSRGSLLYGYTF
TGTGCCAGCAGCCGAGGGTCTCTCCTCTATGGCTACACCTTC
>-|TRBV20-1|TRBJ1-1|-
CSAAFNRIGEAFF
TGCAGTGCTGCCTTCAACCGGATAGGGGAAGCTTTCTTT
>TRBD2|TRBV9|TRBJ2-3|few
CASNSGTSGVTDTQYF
TGTGCCAGCAACTCCGGCACTAGCGGGGTCACAGATACGCAGTATTTT
>TRBD1|TRBV7-2|TRBJ2-5|-
CASRKGAGETQYF
TGTGCCAGCAGGAAGGGGGCTGGGGAGACCCAGTACTTC
>TRBD2|TRBV18|TRBJ2-5|few
CASSPPGLAETQYF
TGTGCCAGCTCACCACCGGGACTAGCAGAGACCCAGTACTTC
>-|TRBV7-9|TRBJ1-5|-
CASSSGRNQPQHF
TGTGCCAGCAGTTCGGGCCGTAATCAGCCCCAGCATTTT
>TRBD2|TRBV4-1|TRBJ2-5|-
CASSQDSGDLETQYF
TGCGCCAGCAGCCAGGATAGCGGGGACTTGGAGACCCAGTACTTC
>-|TRBV6-2/TRBV6-3|TRBJ1-1|few
CASRKASGYSEAFF
TGTGCCAGCAGAAAAGCCTCAGGGTACTCTGAAGCTTTCTTT
>-|TRBV5-6|TRBJ2-4|few
CASSLGGSDIQYF
TGTGCCAGCAGCCTAGGGGGTAGTGACATTCAGTACTTC
>-|TRBV27|TRBJ2-7|-
CASMLLVAYEQYF
TGTGCCAGCATGCTGCTGGTCGCCTACGAGCAGTACTTC
>TRBD1|TRBV27|TRBJ1-2|-
CASRGQGQSYGYTF
TGTGCCAGCAGAGGACAGGGGCAATCCTATGGCTACACCTTC
>-|TRBV5-1|TRBJ1-4|-
CASSFWGAGTNEKLFF
TGCGCCAGCAGCTTCTGGGGGGCAGGGACTAATGAAAAACTGTTTTTT
>-|TRBV12-5|TRBJ1-5|-
CASGLVIGTGGNQPQHF
TGTGCTAGTGGTTTGGTAATCGGGACGGGGGGCAATCAGCCCCAGCATTTT
>TRBD1|TRBV5-6|TRBJ1-2|-
CASSSRDRRNYGYTF
TGTGCCAGCAGCTCTAGGGACAGGAGGAACTATGGCTACACCTTC
>-|TRBV3-1|TRBJ1-2|-
CASNPSGNYGYTF
TGTGCCAGCAACCCCTCGGGCAACTATGGCTACACCTTC
>TRBD2|TRBV7-8|TRBJ2-1|few
CASSKLAVFYNEQFF
TGTGCCAGCAGTAAACTAGCGGTATTTTACAATGAGCAGTTCTTC
>TRBD2|TRBV4-3|TRBJ2-1|-
CASSPLGGSYNEQFF
TGCGCCAGCAGCCCACTAGGCGGGAGCTACAATGAGCAGTTCTTC
>TRBD2|TRBV29-1|TRBJ2-1|-
CSVGLAAHNEQFF
TGCAGCGTTGGACTAGCGGCCCACAATGAGCAGTTCTTC
>TRBD2|TRBV24-1|TRBJ2-1|-
CATSDPGLAGGLYNEQFF
TGTGCCACCAGTGATCCGGGACTAGCGGGAGGACTCTACAATGAGCAGTTCTTC